The present entry profiles one TCR beta chain with its context. No cognate antigen has been identified for it. Per-nucleotide qualities are absent, and no much larger clonotype sits a single base away. This specimen comes from a study of CD8+ T cells in alopecia areata (dated by TCRdb to the late 2010s). About the full investigation: Treated patients were enrolled in an open-label pilot trial of oral tofacitinib, 5 to 10 mg twice daily, for moderate-to-severe alopecia areata. Tofacitinib was administered for 6 to 18 months, and 6 months of follow-up off drug were then conducted to assess delayed response and recurrence. TCRbeta CDR3 regions were amplified by immunoSEQ multiplex PCR with 35 Vbeta forward and 13 Jbeta reverse primers. On the human side, TCRbeta sequencing was run on scalp tissue and on sorted CD4+ and CD8+ peripheral blood T cells from healthy controls and from alopecia areata patients with either patchy or totalis/universalis disease. For the treated patients, the SALT score, which quantifies what percentage of scalp surface area is affected, served as the measure of disease severity. Clonality in the scalp was compared among normal scalp (n=4), patchy alopecia areata scalp (n=8), and alopecia totalis/universalis scalp (n=8). RNA came from the PAXgene miRNA kit for fixed scalp, the miRNeasy kit for PBMCs, and the RNeasy kit for mouse skin. Biopsies were taken from tofacitinib-treated patients at baseline and again at 4 and 24 weeks into treatment, and several of those patients also had a later scalp biopsy. To study T cell clonal expansion in alopecia areata, the researchers applied high-throughput TCRbeta sequencing to both the C3H/HeJ mouse model and human patients.

The sample's treatment or condition label, in plain terms: oral pan-JAK inhibitor, 5-10 mg twice daily. Lesional scalp punch biopsies and peripheral blood were collected from alopecia areata patients. PBMCs were separated by density centrifugation and stained for CD3, CD4 and CD8, after which CD4+ and CD8+ T cells were sorted on a FACSAria. Library preparation was by the immunoSEQ multiplex PCR assay. To provide template for TCR sequencing, every sample had RNA extracted and reverse transcribed into cDNA. First-strand cDNA was synthesized using SuperScript III with a 2:1 mix of oligo-dT and random hexamers. A synthetic immune receptor repertoire was used to assess amplification bias, and residual bias was removed computationally. Regarding the original processing steps: Raw reads were preprocessed for error removal, and CDR3 was defined according to IMGT conventions as running from the conserved cysteine to phenylalanine. Clonality was computed by normalizing Shannon entropy by log2 of the number of productive unique TCRs and subtracting the result from 1. Scalp TCRbeta sequences were cross-referenced with sorted blood CD4 and CD8 repertoires so that the CD4 or CD8 identity of scalp clones could be inferred. TCRdb limited this immuneACCESS table to in-frame rearrangements with V and J called. A share of clones is missing; checked studies link under half to unresolved V genes, and the rest is unexplained. The V and J calls and clone size are taken from that table; D and trimming were inferred from the DNA. Within this sample are a few hundred thousand clones, with roughly two fifths of them counted one time only. Just under 0.5% of the sample lies in the top ten.

Study-wide findings and limitations: Because the treated cohort was small and included a single nonresponder, larger studies are needed to assess links between baseline CD8+ expansion and response. Scalp TCR repertoire analysis is complicated because resident alphabeta T cells in normal human skin are also sequenced, whereas mouse skin is dominated by gammadelta T cells. Compared with normal scalp, lesional scalp, particularly in alopecia totalis/universalis, had higher clonality and more expanded CD8+ clones, which suggests antigenic drive. Many expanded lesional clones were found to persist in scalp and blood during tofacitinib treatment, and relapse after treatment cessation may be partly explained by this persistence. Tofacitinib significantly lowered scalp clonality and the number of expanded CD8+ clones among the top 100 scalp clones. TCR sequences shared between patients were less clear than in mice, possibly partly because of HLA diversity in the patient population.

CDR1 and CDR2, per the germline V gene (reference sequence), are SGHNT and YYREEE. Counted from cysteine to phenylalanine, this CDR3 has 15 amino acids. Of all the DNA, just the CDR3 is kept, 45 bases in frame from base 1. The germline ends are 14 bases apart after V is trimmed by 0 bases and J by 6 bases. The rearrangement combines TRBV5-4 with TRBJ2-3, with the identity of the D gene unclear. This sequence was found in a human donor with alopecia areata. Sequenced material: CD4+ T cells sorted from blood, taken at approximately week 31, from a patient treated with tofacitinib. The CDR3: CASSLEWSSTDTQYF. The bases are TGTGCCAGCAGCTTGGAGTGGAGCTCTACCGATACGCAGTATTTT. The entire variable domain, with the stretches around the CDR3 drawn from the reference TRBV5-4 and TRBJ2-3 proteins, is ETGVTQSPTHLIKTRGQQVTLRCSSQSGHNTVSWYQQALGQGPQFIFQYYREEENGRGNFPPRFSGLQFPNYSSELNVNALELDDSALYLCASSLEWSSTDTQYFGPGTRLTVL.